The source of this TCR beta chain is a study of neurological immune-mediated disorders. This CDR3 is 15 amino acids long. Trimming cost V 0 bases and J 0 bases, with 9 bases left between them. CDR1 and CDR2 (germline): SGDLS, YYNGEE. Study-level results: The study found the most TCR clonal expansion in HTLV-1-associated myelopathy and the least in multiple sclerosis, below healthy controls.

TCRdb reanalysed the 5' RACE reads using MiXCR and keeps one entry per CDR3 protein. The sample lists approximately 130,000 distinct CDR3 sequences, roughly 3.2% occurring once. In this sample, this clonotype turned up many times. What it binds is not known. This clonotype was obtained from a woman aged 25 to 39 with multiple sclerosis. The chain links TRBV9 to TRBJ1-1; tentative D call: TRBD1 (5 bases). Sequencing was done on a sample of PBMCs. In DNA, the CDR3 is TGTGCCAGCAGCGTAGATCAGGGACTGAACACTGAAGCTTTCTTT. This encodes CASSVDQGLNTEAFF.